This TCR beta chain is from a study of human T cells and chemical hapten exposure. As to this clonotype: Antigen unknown.

Germline CDR1 and CDR2: MDHEN and SYDVKM. This CDR3 comprises 16 residues. V was trimmed by 3 bases and J by 3 bases, leaving 16 bases between them. Notes on the study in general: With DPC sensitization, TCRs exceeding 1 in 1000 frequency showed no change.

Sample time point: patch test 3, about 24 weeks after DPC sensitization. Treatment: therapeutic diphenylcyclopropenone sensitization with weekly scalp DPC. Blood was collected ahead of every patch test applied. The donor pool consisted of alopecia patients aged 18 to 70 years, considered suitable for DPC. A single record per CDR3 protein comes from TCRdb applying MiXCR to the RACE reads. The sample shows about 190,000 distinct CDR3 sequences, about 22% of them seen only once. Sequencing was performed on whole blood, taken in connection with sensitization to the hapten diphenylcyclopropenone (DPC). The receptor was isolated from a woman aged 40 to 55 with alopecia areata. Some clones in this sample may be carry-over from other donors' samples. This chain joins TRBV28 and TRBJ2-3, with D maybe TRBD2 (5 bases). The chain's CDR3 is CASSFSYLGATDTQYF. The CDR3 nucleotides are TGTGCCAGCAGTTTTAGTTATCTGGGAGCAACAGATACGCAGTATTTT.